The sequence of this TCR beta chain was determined in a study of cytomegalovirus exposure and HLA in healthy donors. Notes on the study in general: Segments of the TCR beta V type were, in most cases, productive about 87% or about 30% of the time in an earlier analysis.

Worth noting for this clone: Antigen specificity is unknown.

The PCR had 60 Vbeta and 13 Jbeta primers. Sequenced by immunoSEQ multiplex PCR; TCRdb stores in-frame clones only, minus some. Among over 150,000 clones listed, approximately 80% were seen once. The CDR3 is 14 residues long. V lost 4 bases to trimming and J lost 3 bases, with 13 bases between them. From germline, CDR1 is GTSNPN and CDR2 SVGIG (reference sequence). The rearrangement links TRBV30 to TRBJ1-5; D perhaps matches TRBD1 (6 bases). This receptor was identified in a man in his late teens or twenties in good health and CMV-seropositive. The source material was PBMCs. The CDR3 is CAWTIGGPNQPQHF. DNA for the CDR3: TGTGCCTGGACCATCGGGGGGCCCAATCAGCCCCAGCATTTT.